This is a list of T cell receptor beta chains from one sample in a study of PD-L1 blockade in urothelial cancer. Assay: immunoSEQ multiplex PCR; the TCRdb copy retains only in-frame clones and omits some. The sample contains 95,000 or so clones, around 86% of which appear only once. The sample here was PBMCs, taken around atezolizumab (anti-PD-L1) treatment. These receptors were collected from a man aged 55 to 70 with urothelial cancer. CDR3s include the opening cysteine and the closing phenylalanine or tryptophan. Each record gives: D gene, clone size, J gene, V gene, CDR3 DNA, CDR3 protein. The D gene is left open where the match is weak. The size entry is marked missing in some rows and otherwise reads once, few, many or a size class.

d_gene: TRBD1
abundance: few
j_gene: TRBJ1-1
v_gene: TRBV29-1
CDR3nt: TGCAGCGTTTCGGACAGGGGCCCGACTGAAGCTTTCTTT
CDR3aa: CSVSDRGPTEAFF

d_gene: .
abundance: .
j_gene: TRBJ1-1
v_gene: TRBV19
CDR3nt: TGTGCCAGTAGTATGGGAGTTCTGATGAACACTGAAGCTTTCTTT
CDR3aa: CASSMGVLMNTEAFF

d_gene: .
abundance: few
j_gene: TRBJ2-7
v_gene: TRBV28
CDR3nt: TGTGCCAGCAGATCCTTGGACAGACACTACGAGCAGTACTTC
CDR3aa: CASRSLDRHYEQYF

d_gene: TRBD1
abundance: .
j_gene: TRBJ2-2
v_gene: TRBV5-6
CDR3nt: TGTGCCAGCAGCTTGGTTTTCCCGGGACAGGGGGCGGACGGGGAGCTGTTTTTT
CDR3aa: CASSLVFPGQGADGELFF

d_gene: .
abundance: .
j_gene: TRBJ1-1
v_gene: TRBV2
CDR3nt: TGTGCCAGCAGTGAGTCGGAGGTACGCACTGAAGCTTTCTTT
CDR3aa: CASSESEVRTEAFF

d_gene: .
abundance: .
j_gene: TRBJ2-7
v_gene: TRBV5-5
CDR3nt: TGTGCCAGCAGCTCATCGCCGGACAGAGCGTACGAGCAGTACTTC
CDR3aa: CASSSSPDRAYEQYF

d_gene: .
abundance: .
j_gene: TRBJ1-1
v_gene: TRBV28
CDR3nt: TGTGCCAGCAGTTCTCACAGGAACTGGGACACTGAAGCTTTCTTT
CDR3aa: CASSSHRNWDTEAFF

d_gene: TRBD1
abundance: .
j_gene: TRBJ1-2
v_gene: TRBV15
CDR3nt: TGTGCCACCAGCAGACAGGGGGCAGAGTACTATGGCTACACCTTC
CDR3aa: CATSRQGAEYYGYTF

d_gene: .
abundance: .
j_gene: TRBJ2-2
v_gene: TRBV30
CDR3nt: TGTGCCTCCGGGCGAACGGGGGTGAACACCGGGGAGCTGTTTTTT
CDR3aa: CASGRTGVNTGELFF

d_gene: TRBD2
abundance: once
j_gene: TRBJ2-3
v_gene: TRBV6-4
CDR3nt: TGTGCCAGCTCCAGTGCAGCGGGAGGGCTTAATACGCAGTATTTT
CDR3aa: CASSSAAGGLNTQYF

d_gene: .
abundance: .
j_gene: TRBJ2-7
v_gene: TRBV5-1
CDR3nt: TGCGCCAGCAGCCGGGTTGTCACCCCCTACGAGCAGTACTTC
CDR3aa: CASSRVVTPYEQYF

d_gene: TRBD1
abundance: .
j_gene: TRBJ1-2
v_gene: TRBV18
CDR3nt: TGTGCCAGCTCACCGGGACAGAACTATGGCTACACCTTC
CDR3aa: CASSPGQNYGYTF

d_gene: .
abundance: .
j_gene: TRBJ2-5
v_gene: TRBV9
CDR3nt: TGTGCCAGCAGCGTTTCGGACCGGGGGGAGACCCAGTACTTC
CDR3aa: CASSVSDRGETQYF

d_gene: TRBD1
abundance: .
j_gene: TRBJ2-5
v_gene: TRBV5-1
CDR3nt: TGCGCCAGCAGCTCAAGGACAGGGAGACAAGAGACCCAGTACTTC
CDR3aa: CASSSRTGRQETQYF

d_gene: .
abundance: .
j_gene: TRBJ1-4
v_gene: TRBV4-2
CDR3nt: TGTGCCAGCAGCCCATACCACGGGGGAGCTAATGAAAAACTGTTTTTT
CDR3aa: CASSPYHGGANEKLFF

d_gene: TRBD2
abundance: .
j_gene: TRBJ2-5
v_gene: TRBV9
CDR3nt: TGTGCCAGCAGCGGCATTAGCGGGGGGGGCGGGACCCAGTACTTC
CDR3aa: CASSGISGGGGTQYF

d_gene: .
abundance: .
j_gene: TRBJ2-7
v_gene: TRBV7-3
CDR3nt: TGTGCCAGCAGCTTGGCCAGTGGCTCCTACGAGCAGTACTTC
CDR3aa: CASSLASGSYEQYF

d_gene: .
abundance: few
j_gene: TRBJ2-5
v_gene: TRBV6-5
CDR3nt: TGTGCCAGCAGTTATAAAAGCGATGAGACCCAGTACTTC
CDR3aa: CASSYKSDETQYF

d_gene: .
abundance: once
j_gene: TRBJ1-5
v_gene: TRBV6-1
CDR3nt: TGTGCCAGCAGTGTGTCGGGGGGGCCCCAGCATTTT
CDR3aa: CASSVSGGPQHF

d_gene: TRBD1
abundance: .
j_gene: TRBJ1-2
v_gene: TRBV6-5
CDR3nt: TGTGCCAGCAGCCCGAAGACAGGGCTGGGTGGCTACACCTTC
CDR3aa: CASSPKTGLGGYTF

d_gene: TRBD1
abundance: .
j_gene: TRBJ2-3
v_gene: TRBV11-2
CDR3nt: TGTGCCAGCAGCTCAGAGGGGACAGTCACAGATACGCAGTATTTT
CDR3aa: CASSSEGTVTDTQYF

d_gene: TRBD1
abundance: .
j_gene: TRBJ2-6
v_gene: TRBV5-1
CDR3nt: TGCGCCAGCAGCTTAACCCCGACAGGGTCTGGGGCCAACGTCCTGACTTTC
CDR3aa: CASSLTPTGSGANVLTF

d_gene: TRBD2
abundance: few
j_gene: TRBJ2-2
v_gene: TRBV6-1
CDR3nt: TGTGCCAGCAGTGAAACAGGGCAGACTAGCGGGTACACCGGGGAGCTGTTTTTT
CDR3aa: CASSETGQTSGYTGELFF

d_gene: TRBD2
abundance: .
j_gene: TRBJ2-3
v_gene: TRBV19
CDR3nt: TGTGCCAGTAGTATAGCCCCTTCTAGCGGGGCTGGAGATACGCAGTATTTT
CDR3aa: CASSIAPSSGAGDTQYF

d_gene: TRBD2
abundance: few
j_gene: TRBJ2-3
v_gene: TRBV28
CDR3nt: TGTGCCAGCAGTCCCGGGGGGAGGACAGATACGCAGTATTTT
CDR3aa: CASSPGGRTDTQYF